Presented here are 20 T cell receptor beta chains from one specimen sequenced in a study of CD8 T cells in Susac syndrome. RNA, at roughly 0.45 to 1 ug, was reverse transcribed with random hexamers. TCRdb used MiXCR to reprocess the immunoSEQ multiplex PCR reads, holding one entry per CDR3 protein. Of about 190,000 distinct CDR3 sequences listed, about 94% were seen once; the top ten hold around 0.096%. Specimen: CD4+ T cells from PBMCs. Every receptor here comes from a human donor with Susac syndrome.

The chain links TRBV20-1 to TRBJ1-1; no reliable D call. Germline V lookup: CDR1 DFQATT, CDR2 SNEGSKA (reference sequence). V was clipped by 3 bases and J by 4 bases, with 6 bases between them. The CDR3 is made up of 11 amino acids. The DNA for the CDR3 is TGCAGTGCTAGTTGGACCACTGAAGCTTTCTTT. It yields the protein CSASWTTEAFF.

The chain carries TRBV28 and TRBJ1-1, with D unresolved. V dropped 7 bases and J dropped 1 base, with 7 bases sitting between them. In germline, CDR1 is MDHEN, CDR2 SYDVKM. CDR3 length equals 12 residues. The CDR3 is CASIGWNTEAFF. Here the CDR3 DNA reads TGTGCCAGCATCGGGTGGAACACTGAAGCTTTCTTT.

This clonotype was observed a handful of times. V usage is TRBV12-3 or TRBV12-4 and J usage is TRBJ1-1, with a tentative D call TRBD1 (5 bases). This CDR3 is 12 amino acids long. The V gene lost 3 bases and the J gene lost 7 bases, with 9 bases spanning the gap. Here the CDR3 reads CASSLGPGEAFF. CDR3 DNA: TGTGCCAGCAGTTTGGGACCGGGTGAAGCTTTCTTT.

The rearrangement links TRBV29-1 to TRBJ2-5, with D uncertain. The CDR3 is made up of 13 amino acids. Germline CDR1 is SQVTM and CDR2 is ANQGSEA. Trimming cost V 3 bases and J 5 bases, with 13 bases left between them. The CDR3 DNA is TGCAGCGTTGATTCGGGTTTAGGCGAGACCCAGTACTTC. Amino acids: CSVDSGLGETQYF.

The chain uses TRBV4-1 and TRBJ1-1; tentatively, D is TRBD1 (5 bases). V lost 0 bases and J 4 bases, leaving 21 bases between the germline ends. The CDR3 totals 18 residues. Germline lookup yields CDR1 MGHRA and CDR2 YSYEKL. The CDR3 region has the DNA TGCGCCAGCAGCCAAGAAGCTCGTGGGGCCGCCAAGAGCACTGAAGCTTTCTTT. Protein: CASSQEARGAAKSTEAFF.

The rearrangement uses TRBV3-1 and TRBJ2-1; no firm D call. The CDR3 contains 15 residues. The ends were cut back, 1 base at V and 0 bases at J, with 7 bases in the middle. Germline-derived CDR1 and CDR2 are LGHDT and YNNKEL (reference sequence). CDR3 region: CASSQAPSSYNEQFF. Written as DNA, the CDR3 is TGTGCCAGCAGCCAAGCGCCTAGCTCCTACAATGAGCAGTTCTTC.

Comment on this clonotype: Germline is not matched at one junction end, which may reflect a read error. The chain recombines TRBV11-2 with TRBJ2-3, with TRBD2 identical over 10 bases. The CDR3 spans 15 residues. The V gene's germline CDR1 is SGHAT and CDR2 FQNNGV. Here the CDR3 reads CASSVERGGMDTQYF. CDR3 coding DNA: TGTGCCAGCAGCGTAGAGCGGGGGGGCATGGATACGCAGTATTTT. Variable domain in full (rest from reference TRBV11-2 and TRBJ2-3): EAGVAQSPRYKIIEKRQSVAFWCNPISGHATLYWYQQILGQGPKLLIQFQNNGVVDDSQLPKDRFSAERLKGVDSTLKIQPAKLEDSAVYLCASSVERGGMDTQYFGPGTRLTVL.

The gene calls are TRBV27 and TRBJ2-5; the match to TRBD2 covers 11 bases. The CDR3 runs 14 residues. Germline V gene lookup returns CDR1 MNHEY and CDR2 SMNVEV (reference sequence). V dropped 5 bases and J dropped 5; count of bases not matched to a gene: 4. Here the CDR3 DNA reads TGTGCCAGCAGTCAACTAGCGGGGGCGGAGACCCAGTACTTC. This encodes CASSQLAGAETQYF.

The chain couples TRBV11-1 to TRBJ2-1; 9 positions match TRBD2. The germline V gene has CDR1 SGHAT and CDR2 FQDESV (reference sequence). V dropped 4 bases and J dropped 4; count of bases not matched to a gene: 11. This CDR3 contains 17 residues. The CDR3 region is CASSYRKAGGPYNEQFF. As DNA, the CDR3 is TGTGCCAGCAGCTACCGTAAGGCGGGGGGGCCTTACAATGAGCAGTTCTTC.

A note on this clonotype: The conserved closing phenylalanine or tryptophan is absent in this CDR3, likely reflecting a read error. V and J are TRBV12-3 or TRBV12-4 and TRBJ1-2; D is uncertain. The CDR3 consists of 13 residues. The V end was cut by 3 bases, the J end by 6 bases, with 11 bases between. The CDR3: CASSFSREDGYTL. In DNA form, the CDR3 reads TGTGCCAGCAGTTTCTCGAGGGAGGATGGCTACACCCTC.

The chain employs TRBV7-8 and TRBJ2-2; no firm D call. The CDR3 is made up of 12 amino acids. Between the trimmed V and J ends, which lost 6 bases and 8 bases, there was a span of 10 bases. Germline loops: CDR1 SGHVS, CDR2 FQNEAQ. The CDR3 spells CASRVLSGELFF. DNA for the CDR3: TGTGCCAGCAGAGTCCTATCTGGGGAGCTGTTTTTT.

This clonotype showed up just once. This chain links TRBV20-1 with TRBJ1-1, with TRBD1 as a possible D gene (6 bases). V was cut by 6 bases and J by 1 base, with 18 bases left in between. The germline V gene has CDR1 DFQATT and CDR2 SNEGSKA (reference sequence). CDR3 size: 15 residues. Written as DNA, the CDR3 is TGCAGTGCGAGCCGGGACATCCTGGGGAACACTGAAGCTTTCTTT. Residues: CSASRDILGNTEAFF.

This rearrangement joins TRBV29-1 to TRBJ2-5; 8 positions agree with TRBD1. Germline assignment: CDR1 SQVTM and CDR2 ANQGSEA. The CDR3 spans 13 residues. The trim removed 3 bases at V and 7 bases at J, leaving 7 bases unmatched. CDR3: CSVEAGGAGTQYF. The CDR3 DNA reads as TGCAGCGTTGAGGCAGGGGGCGCGGGGACCCAGTACTTC. The full variable domain, rest sourced from reference TRBV29-1 and TRBJ2-5, is SAVISQKPSRDICQRGTSLTIQCQVDSQVTMMFWYRQQPGQSLTLIATANQGSEATYESGFVIDKFPISRPNLTFSTLTVSNMSPEDSSIYLCSVEAGGAGTQYFGPGTRLLVL.

The chain uses TRBV25-1 and TRBJ2-5; D could derive from TRBD1 or TRBD2 (5 bases each). Germline lookup yields CDR1 MGHDK and CDR2 SYGVNS. This CDR3 comprises 18 residues. Trimming shortened V by 2 bases and J by 3 bases, and 22 bases separated the two germline ends. CDR3 in DNA: TGTGCCAGCAGTGAAGTAGAAGGGACCCTAGGCCCTAAAGAGACCCAGTACTTC. It encodes CASSEVEGTLGPKETQYF.

The chain combines TRBV29-1 with TRBJ2-2, with 11 bases lining up with TRBD2. Germline loops: CDR1 SQVTM, CDR2 ANQGSEA. The trim removed 5 bases at V and 4 bases at J, leaving 6 bases unmatched. CDR3 length: 15 amino acids. The CDR3 loop reads CSVRSGGAPTGELFF. CDR3 sequence (DNA): TGCAGCGTTCGTAGCGGGGGGGCCCCCACCGGGGAGCTGTTTTTT.

The chain links TRBV7-2 to TRBJ2-4; D unclear. CDR3 size: 12 residues. V was pared by 5 bases and J by 5 bases, with 7 bases between. Germline CDR1 SGHTA, CDR2 FQGNSA. CDR3 nucleotides: TGTGCCAGCAGCCCCACCGAAAACATTCAGTACTTC. Its protein product is CASSPTENIQYF.

This chain connects TRBV30 to TRBJ2-7; D is ambiguous. Germline lookup yields CDR1 GTSNPN and CDR2 SVGIG (reference sequence). V was shortened by 2 bases and J by 7 bases, with 9 bases between the two germline ends. This CDR3 comprises 11 residues. The CDR3 region is CAWSNVGEQYF. The CDR3 DNA reads TGTGCCTGGAGTAATGTGGGAGAGCAGTACTTC.

The chain links TRBV2 to TRBJ2-5; 7 positions match TRBD2. Germline V gene data show CDR1 as SNHLY and CDR2 as FYNNEI. With 10 bases clipped from V and 7 bases from J, the junction kept 9 bases outside the gene matches. The CDR3 covers 12 residues. The CDR3 sequence is CATSGEGGTQYF. The DNA of the CDR3 is TGTGCCACCTCGGGGGAGGGTGGGACCCAGTACTTC.

The chain employs TRBV7-2 and TRBJ2-3; D unresolved. Between the trimmed V and J ends, which lost 8 bases and 10 bases, there was a span of 4 bases. The CDR3 length is 8 residues. Germline V lookup: CDR1 SGHTA, CDR2 FQGNSA. The CDR3 reads CASSPQYF. CDR3 in DNA: TGTGCCAGCTCACCGCAGTATTTT.

This chain uses TRBV12-3 or TRBV12-4 with TRBJ2-1; TRBD2 matches 7 bases. J lost 4 bases, V lost 4 bases, and 4 bases had no gene match. This CDR3 is 14 amino acids long. This chain's CDR3 is CASSWGLYYNEQFF. The CDR3 nucleotides are TGTGCCAGCAGTTGGGGACTATATTACAATGAGCAGTTCTTC.